In this sample, the clone carrying this TCR beta chain turned up a few times. Its target is not known. Every isolated RNA sample was fully reverse transcribed, so sequencing captured expressed TCRB transcripts. TCRdb keeps only in-frame clones here, not all; method: immunoSEQ multiplex PCR. In the table there are about 220,000 clones, approximately 10% of which are singletons. Germline CDR1 and CDR2: KGHSH and LQKENI. The V gene end was trimmed by 3 bases and the J gene end by 4 bases; junction bases not matched to a gene: 6. This CDR3 has 15 residues. These data belong to a study of beta chain features in type 1 diabetes. Study conclusions and caveats: Individuals with type 1 diabetes displayed fewer insertions and more deletions at VDJ junctions.

Sequences were obtained from central memory CD4+ T cells from blood. The TCR sequence derives from a man younger than 30 in good health. This chain joins TRBV18 and TRBJ2-7; 10 bases map to TRBD2. This chain's CDR3 is CASSPAGTSEYEQYF. The CDR3 DNA reads TGTGCCAGCTCACCGGCCGGGACTAGCGAGTACGAGCAGTACTTC.